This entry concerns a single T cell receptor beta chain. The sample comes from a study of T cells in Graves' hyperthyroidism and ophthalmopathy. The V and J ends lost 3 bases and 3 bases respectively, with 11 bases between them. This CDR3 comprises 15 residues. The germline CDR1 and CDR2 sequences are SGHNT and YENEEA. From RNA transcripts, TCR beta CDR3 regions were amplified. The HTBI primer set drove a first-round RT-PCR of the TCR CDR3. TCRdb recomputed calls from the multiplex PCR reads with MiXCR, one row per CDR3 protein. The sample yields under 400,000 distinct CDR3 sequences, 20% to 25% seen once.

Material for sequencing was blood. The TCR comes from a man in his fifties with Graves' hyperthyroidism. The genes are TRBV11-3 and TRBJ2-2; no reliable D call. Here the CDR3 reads CASSFKAVYTGELFF. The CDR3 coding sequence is TGTGCCAGCAGCTTTAAGGCGGTCTACACCGGGGAGCTGTTTTTT.